What follows describes a single T cell receptor (beta chain). The target antigen is unknown. The data derive from a study of cytotoxic CD8 clonotypes in ibrutinib-treated CLL. On the study more broadly: Patients gave response samples after a median approximately eleven months of treatment, range 6 to 36. General study results and limits: Measured clonality at baseline was greater than in age-matched healthy donors and tracked with circulating CD8+ T-cell counts.

This CDR3 has 11 amino acids. Germline CDR1 is SNHLY and CDR2 is FYNNEI. V was pared by 10 bases and J by 8 bases, with 11 bases between. The assay was immunoSEQ multiplex PCR, and TCRdb's table has in-frame clones only and misses some. The top ten hold less than 30% of the sample, which has some 150,000 clones, around 77% seen once. This chain links TRBV2 with TRBJ1-4, with no clear D. Sequenced material: PBMCs, taken after 12 months of ibrutinib treatment. The TCR originated in a human donor with chronic lymphocytic leukemia. The CDR3 loop reads CATRRAEKLFF. DNA of the CDR3: TGTGCCACCAGACGGGCCGAAAAACTGTTTTTT.